The clone carrying this TCR beta chain was observed at least ten times. This entry comes from a study of patients and donors after allogeneic stem cell transplantation. Trimming removed 1 base at V and 10 bases at J, with 11 bases between. Germline V gene data show CDR1 as MGHDK and CDR2 as SYGVNS. This CDR3 is built from 14 residues. TCRdb independently ran MiXCR on the RT-PCR reads; one entry per CDR3 protein. The sample comprises tens of thousands of distinct CDR3 sequences, roughly a third of which are singletons, and over 60% rests with the top ten. J is TRBJ1-6 and V is TRBV25-1; the D is unclear. The sample was blood, either unsorted or a sorted T cell fraction (not recorded which). This clonotype was sampled from a human donor who was either an allogeneic HSCT recipient or a stem cell or donor lymphocyte infusion donor (not recorded which). It is not recorded whose cells these are; they may come from a transplant donor. The CDR3 DNA reads TGTGCCAGCAGTGAATTGGGCCGGGGATCACCCCTCCACTTT. This gives the protein CASSELGRGSPLHF. The variable domain in full, completed from reference TRBV25-1 and TRBJ1-6, reads EADIYQTPRYLVIGTGKKITLECSQTMGHDKMYWYQQDPGMELHLIHYSYGVNSTEKGDLSSESTVSRIRTEHFPLTLESARPSHTSQYLCASSELGRGSPLHFGNGTRLTVT.